The 31 T cell receptor beta chains below were found in one sample sequenced in a study of blood T cell repertoires in COVID-19 (dated by TCRdb to the early 2020s). Receptor libraries were prepared by the immunoSEQ multiplex PCR assay. TCRdb provides this immuneACCESS table in a form limited to in-frame rearrangements. Some clones are lacking; in checked studies, under half of them reflect an unresolved V gene, and why the rest are absent is not known. The sample includes approximately 240,000 clones, with approximately 91% observed a single time. The ten largest make up 2% to 2.5% of the sample. The sequenced sample consisted of peripheral blood. The source is a middle-aged woman who had recovered from COVID-19.

The rearrangement uses TRBV11-1 and TRBJ2-7; TRBD1 matches 9 bases. V lost 5 bases to trimming and J lost 5 bases; unmatched junction nucleotides: 13. The CDR3 contains 16 residues. CDR1 SGHAT and CDR2 FQDESV come from the germline V gene (reference sequence). The CDR3 DNA follows: TGTGCCAGCAGCGACAACGCCGGGACAGGGATCCACGAGCAGTACTTC. It translates to CASSDNAGTGIHEQYF.

The chain employs TRBV27 and TRBJ2-1, with a possible D match to TRBD1 (5 bases). Trimming pared 3 bases from V and 1 base from J, leaving 7 bases between. Germline V gene data show CDR1 as MNHEY and CDR2 as SMNVEV (reference sequence). The CDR3 has 14 amino acids. CDR3 region: CASSFRQSYNEQFF. DNA for the CDR3: TGTGCCAGCAGTTTCAGACAGTCCTACAATGAGCAGTTCTTC.

This chain uses TRBV5-4 with TRBJ2-2; D perhaps matches TRBD1 (5 bases). Germline V lookup: CDR1 SGHNT, CDR2 YYREEE (reference sequence). This CDR3 contains 14 residues. Deletions cut 3 bases from V and 2 bases from J, with 8 bases between. The CDR3 loop is CASSSQGNTGELFF. CDR3 nucleotide sequence: TGTGCCAGCAGCTCTCAGGGTAACACCGGGGAGCTGTTTTTT.

The gene calls are TRBV4-3 and TRBJ2-1; 7 bases line up with TRBD1. The CDR3 has 17 amino acids. Germline V gene data show CDR1 as LGHNA and CDR2 as YSLEER. V shed 4 bases, J shed 0 bases, and the junction held 9 bases outside the gene matches. The CDR3 spells CASSLSTGLSSYNEQFF. The CDR3 DNA follows: TGCGCCAGCAGCCTCTCGACAGGGCTTAGCTCCTACAATGAGCAGTTCTTC.

The chain carries TRBV6-5 and TRBJ1-5, with D tentatively TRBD1 (6 bases). Trimming removed 0 bases from V and 9 bases from J, with 9 bases in between. The CDR3 length is 13 residues. Germline CDR1 reads MNHEY; CDR2 reads SVGAGI. CDR3 nucleotide sequence: TGTGCCAGCAGTTACTCAGGGGGTCTGCCCCAGCATTTT. Translating gives CASSYSGGLPQHF.

The chain combines TRBV30 with TRBJ1-2; 7 bases are shared with TRBD1. V lost 2 bases to trimming and J lost 8 bases; unmatched junction nucleotides: 8. CDR1 and CDR2 (germline): GTSNPN, SVGIG (reference sequence). The CDR3 is 13 residues long. CDR3: CAWSRGTARGYTF. In DNA, the CDR3 is TGTGCCTGGAGTCGAGGGACAGCACGGGGCTACACCTTC.

The V gene is TRBV7-2, the J gene TRBJ2-1, with a possible D match to TRBD2 (5 bases). The CDR3 length is 15 residues. V lost 5 bases to trimming and J lost 7 bases, with 18 bases between them. Germline CDR1 SGHTA, CDR2 FQGNSA. The CDR3 protein is CASSAPAPQRNEQFF. The CDR3 DNA is TGTGCCAGCAGCGCCCCCGCCCCCCAGCGGAATGAGCAGTTCTTC.

The chain has TRBV12-5 and TRBJ2-2; 7 bases match TRBD1. Germline V gene sequence: CDR1 LGHNT, CDR2 FRNRAP. Trimming removed 3 bases from V and 7 bases from J; junction bases left unmatched: 8. The CDR3 is made up of 15 amino acids. The CDR3 bases are TGTGCTAGTGGTTTAGAGAGACAGGGTTACGGGGAGCTGTTTTTT. Translation: CASGLERQGYGELFF.

The rearrangement joins TRBV4-3 to TRBJ2-7, with 9 nucleotides matching TRBD1. V trimming: 2 bases; J trimming: 3 bases; junction bases outside the gene matches: 5. Per the germline V gene, CDR1 is LGHNA and CDR2 is YSLEER. The CDR3 is 15 residues long. CDR3 amino acids: CASSQLGTGNYEQYF. CDR3 sequence (DNA): TGCGCCAGCAGCCAACTCGGGACAGGGAACTACGAGCAGTACTTC.

V gene TRBV6-2 or TRBV6-3 combines with J gene TRBJ1-2; the match to TRBD1 covers 8 bases. CDR3 length: 14 residues. Germline CDR1 is MNHEY and CDR2 is SVGEGT. With 6 bases clipped from V and 4 bases from J, the junction kept 7 bases outside the gene matches. The CDR3 reads CASSLLTGVYGYTF. The CDR3 DNA reads TGTGCCAGCAGCCTTCTGACAGGGGTCTATGGCTACACCTTC.

V usage is TRBV7-2 and J usage is TRBJ1-6; D gene uncertain. The V and J ends lost 5 bases and 10 bases respectively, with 15 bases between them. The germline V gene encodes CDR1 SGHTA and CDR2 FQGNSA. The CDR3 has 14 amino acids. In nucleotides, the CDR3 is TGTGCCAGCAGCCTCGACACGGGAGGCTCACCCCTCCACTTT. Protein product: CASSLDTGGSPLHF.

The CDR3 DNA reads as TGTGCCAGCAGCAAAAATCAGGGAAATCAGCCCCAGCATTTT. Its translation is CASSKNQGNQPQHF. The gene calls are TRBV21-1 and TRBJ1-5; TRBD1, the D gene given by the table, was not confirmed from the DNA. TRBV21-1 represents a pseudogene. This CDR3 region has 14 residues.

The chain couples TRBV7-2 to TRBJ2-7, with D unclear. Germline lookup yields CDR1 SGHTA and CDR2 FQGNSA. V dropped 2 bases and J dropped 3 bases, with 11 bases sitting between them. The CDR3 is made up of 14 amino acids. In DNA, the CDR3 is TGTGCCAGCAGCTTATTAGACAATTACTACGAGCAGTACTTC. This encodes CASSLLDNYYEQYF. The whole variable domain, remainder taken from reference TRBV7-2 and TRBJ2-7, is GAGVSQSPSNKVTEKGKDVELRCDPISGHTALYWYRQSLGQGLEFLIYFQGNSAPDKSGLPSDRFSAERTGGSVSTLTIQRTQQEDSAVYLCASSLLDNYYEQYFGPGTRLTVT.

The rearrangement joins TRBV7-2 to TRBJ2-5; a possible D gene is TRBD2 (5 bases). There are 13 residues in the CDR3. The germline V gene has CDR1 SGHTA and CDR2 FQGNSA. The V end lost 8 bases, the J end lost 4 bases, and 14 bases lay between the germline ends. The CDR3 nucleotides read TGTGCCAGCTGTCGGGGTGTCCCAGAGACCCAGTACTTC. It translates to CASCRGVPETQYF. Variable domain in full (rest from reference TRBV7-2 and TRBJ2-5): GAGVSQSPSNKVTEKGKDVELRCDPISGHTALYWYRQSLGQGLEFLIYFQGNSAPDKSGLPSDRFSAERTGGSVSTLTIQRTQQEDSAVYLCASCRGVPETQYFGPGTRLLVL.

The chain's CDR3 is CASSWTGNSPLHF. Here the CDR3 DNA reads TGTGCCAGCAGCTGGACAGGGAATTCACCCCTCCACTTT. The J gene is TRBJ1-6, the V gene TRBV5-6; 8 bases fit TRBD1. Germline V gene data show CDR1 as SGHDT and CDR2 as YYEEEE. The V gene end was trimmed by 3 bases and the J gene end by 7 bases; junction bases not matched to a gene: 0. This CDR3 spans 13 amino acids. Full variable domain (missing parts from reference TRBV5-6 and TRBJ1-6): DAGVTQSPTHLIKTRGQQVTLRCSPKSGHDTVSWYQQALGQGPQFIFQYYEEEERQRGNFPDRFSGHQFPNYSSELNVNALLLGDSALYLCASSWTGNSPLHFGNGTRLTVT.

A few counts support this clone. The chain uses TRBV5-1 and TRBJ1-1; D is ambiguous. The CDR3 is 18 residues long. Trimming took off 0 bases at V and 0 bases at J, with 18 bases between the two ends. Germline values: CDR1 SGHRS, CDR2 YFSETQ. The CDR3: CASSLAARREPLNTEAFF. DNA for the CDR3: TGCGCCAGCAGCTTGGCCGCTAGGCGGGAGCCTCTGAACACTGAAGCTTTCTTT.

In the case of this clone: An end of the junction does not agree with germline; a read error may underlie this. This chain joins TRBV7-2 and TRBJ1-2; no reliable D call. CDR1 SGHTA and CDR2 FQGNSA come from the germline V gene. The CDR3 contains 13 residues. The CDR3 spells CASSLYTIGEGLF. CDR3 DNA sequence: TGTGCCAGCAGCTTATATACTATAGGAGAAGGCCTCTTC.

The chain couples TRBV2 to TRBJ2-1; D is uncertain. This CDR3 spans 12 amino acids. Trimming removed 10 bases at V and 5 bases at J, with 12 bases between. In germline, CDR1 is SNHLY, CDR2 FYNNEI. In nucleotides, the CDR3 is TGTGCCACCTTTGGCCCCGACAATGAGCAGTTCTTC. Protein product: CATFGPDNEQFF.

On this clone itself: Additional DNA sequences in this sample encode the identical CDR3. The V call is TRBV18, the J call TRBJ1-1; 7 bases agree with TRBD1. Trimming cost V 3 bases and J 2 bases; bases outside gene matches: 3. The germline V gene has CDR1 KGHSH and CDR2 LQKENI. The length of the CDR3 is 14 residues. The CDR3 reads CASSPGTANTEAFF. The CDR3 DNA reads as TGTGCCAGCTCACCTGGGACAGCCAACACTGAAGCTTTCTTT. Variable domain in full (rest from reference TRBV18 and TRBJ1-1): NAGVMQNPRHLVRRRGQEARLRCSPMKGHSHVYWYRQLPEEGLKFMVYLQKENIIDESGMPKERFSAEFPKEGPSILRIQQVVRGDSAAYFCASSPGTANTEAFFGQGTRLTVV.

The J gene is TRBJ2-1, the V gene TRBV7-8, with 14 nucleotides matching TRBD2. In germline, CDR1 is SGHVS, CDR2 FQNEAQ. This CDR3 is built from 16 residues. The J segment lost 8 bases and the V segment lost 9 bases, leaving 12 bases of the junction unmatched. CDR3 bases: TGTGCCAGTCGACCGGGACTAGCGGGGGAAGGTCATGAGCAGTTCTTC. Translating it yields CASRPGLAGEGHEQFF.

The J gene is TRBJ1-2, the V gene TRBV7-2; D is unresolved. This CDR3 has 14 amino acids. Germline-derived CDR1 and CDR2 are SGHTA and FQGNSA. V gave up 4 bases and J gave up 8 bases, with 17 bases separating them. As DNA, the CDR3 is TGTGCCAGCAGCTCACGGCCAAGAGAGGGAGGCTACACCTTC. Translation gives CASSSRPREGGYTF.

The chain links TRBV28 to TRBJ2-2; D possibly corresponds to TRBD2 (5 bases). The CDR3 contains 16 residues. Between the trimmed V and J ends, which lost 4 bases and 6 bases, there was a span of 18 bases. CDR1 and CDR2 from the germline V gene are MDHEN and SYDVKM. The DNA for the CDR3 is TGTGCCAGCAGTTACCCCTCAACTAGAACGTCCGGGGAGCTGTTTTTT. This codes for CASSYPSTRTSGELFF.

The chain recombines TRBV7-9 with TRBJ1-1; 8 bases are shared with TRBD1. Germline V CDR1 and CDR2: SEHNR, FQNEAQ (reference sequence). This CDR3 region has 15 residues. V was pared by 5 bases and J by 2 bases, with 7 bases of the junction left unmatched. The CDR3 region is CASSLIQGVNTEAFF. DNA for the CDR3: TGTGCCAGCAGCCTCATACAGGGGGTAAACACTGAAGCTTTCTTT.

This clone was seen only once. The chain uses TRBV19 and TRBJ1-1; 9 bases fit TRBD1. Germline V gene lookup returns CDR1 LNHDA and CDR2 SQIVND (reference sequence). V gave up 5 bases and J gave up 5 bases; unmatched junction bases: 9. The CDR3 contains 15 residues. In DNA, the CDR3 is TGTGCCAGTAGTTCTCCTGGACAGGGGAGGACTGAAGCTTTCTTT. Amino acids: CASSSPGQGRTEAFF. The variable domain in full, completed from reference TRBV19 and TRBJ1-1, reads DGGITQSPKYLFRKEGQNVTLSCEQNLNHDAMYWYRQDPGQGLRLIYYSQIVNDFQKGDIAEGYSVSREKKESFPLTVTSAQKNPTAFYLCASSSPGQGRTEAFFGQGTRLTVV.

This chain joins TRBV19 and TRBJ2-7, with 9 bases lining up with TRBD2. Trimming at V came to 4 bases and at J to 1 base, leaving 2 bases not matched to a gene. CDR3 length: 14 amino acids. The germline CDR1 and CDR2 sequences are LNHDA and SQIVND (reference sequence). CDR3 nucleotide sequence: TGTGCCAGTAGTAGCGGGAGGGCTTCCTACGAGCAGTACTTC. Translating it yields CASSSGRASYEQYF.

This clone was seen a few times. The chain carries TRBV28 and TRBJ2-2, with D possibly being TRBD1 (5 bases). The CDR3 covers 13 residues. CDR1 is MDHEN, CDR2 SYDVKM, per germline. V was cut by 1 base and J by 6 bases, with 6 bases left in between. CDR3 DNA: TGTGCCAGCAGTTTATCAGGGCCCGGGGAGCTGTTTTTT. It yields the protein CASSLSGPGELFF.

The chain uses TRBV2 and TRBJ2-4; the D is unclear. The CDR3 loop spans 17 amino acids. Per germline, CDR1 SNHLY and CDR2 FYNNEI. The V and J ends lost 3 bases and 0 bases respectively, with 15 bases between them. The CDR3 spells CASSDWAANLAKNIQYF. For the CDR3, the DNA is TGTGCCAGCAGTGACTGGGCAGCTAACCTAGCCAAAAACATTCAGTACTTC.

This clone has just one count. This chain uses TRBV5-4 with TRBJ1-1; no firm D call. The CDR3 is 14 residues long. Germline CDR1 reads SGHNT; CDR2 reads YYREEE (reference sequence). Trimming removed 0 bases at V and 4 bases at J, with 10 bases between. In nucleotides, the CDR3 is TGTGCCAGCAGCTTGGTCGTGGGAGGCACTGAAGCTTTCTTT. Its translation: CASSLVVGGTEAFF.

The genes are TRBV5-1 and TRBJ2-3; TRBD2 is a possible D gene (6 bases). The germline V gene encodes CDR1 SGHRS and CDR2 YFSETQ. V lost 3 bases and J lost 9, with 26 bases in between. This CDR3 spans 17 amino acids. The CDR3 nucleotides are TGCGCCAGCAGCTCACAGAGACTAGTTTCCGATGGGGGGACGCAGTATTTT. It is translated as CASSSQRLVSDGGTQYF.

V and J are TRBV18 and TRBJ2-7; D is perhaps TRBD2 (6 bases). CDR1 and CDR2 from the germline V gene are KGHSH and LQKENI. CDR3 length: 13 amino acids. Trimming took off 1 base at V and 7 bases at J, with 11 bases between the two ends. CDR3 sequence reads: CASSPLEGGEQYF. CDR3 coding DNA: TGTGCCAGCTCACCACTGGAGGGTGGAGAGCAGTACTTC.

The V gene is TRBV4-3, the J gene TRBJ2-2; D is possibly TRBD2 (6 bases). V lost 4 bases to trimming and J lost 2 bases, with 20 bases between them. The CDR3 totals 18 residues. CDR1 is LGHNA, CDR2 YSLEER, per germline. Here the CDR3 reads CASSRAAVGGTNTGELFF. In DNA, the CDR3 is TGCGCCAGCAGCCGCGCCGCGGTCGGGGGTACCAACACCGGGGAGCTGTTTTTT.